This T cell receptor beta chain derives from a study of shared clonotypes between healthy human individuals. General study findings and limits: Memory subsets generally showed lower estimated richness than naive subsets. Among non-shared clonotypes, generation probabilities were lower than among those shared by all four donors.

Samples underwent the assay at deep level. Each sorted subset replicate got 200 ng genomic DNA, 30,000 or so genomes. The assay was immunoSEQ multiplex PCR, and TCRdb's table has in-frame clones only and misses some. The table has 2 million to 2.5 million clones, more than 85% seen once. Germline V lookup: CDR1 SQVTM, CDR2 ANQGSEA. This CDR3 comprises 11 residues. V gave up 7 bases and J gave up 3 bases, with 8 bases separating them. On this clone: The antigen is unknown. This sample also contains other DNA sequences that code for the same CDR3.

Sequencing was performed on naive CD4+ T cells from PBMCs. As to subset: CD45RA+ positively selected. The chain combines TRBV29-1 with TRBJ2-3; D not certain. The sequence derives from a man aged 18 to 29 in good health. Some clones in this sample may be carry-over from other donors' samples. The CDR3 region is CSAGPTDTQYF. For the CDR3, the DNA is TGCAGCGCCGGTCCTACAGATACGCAGTATTTT.